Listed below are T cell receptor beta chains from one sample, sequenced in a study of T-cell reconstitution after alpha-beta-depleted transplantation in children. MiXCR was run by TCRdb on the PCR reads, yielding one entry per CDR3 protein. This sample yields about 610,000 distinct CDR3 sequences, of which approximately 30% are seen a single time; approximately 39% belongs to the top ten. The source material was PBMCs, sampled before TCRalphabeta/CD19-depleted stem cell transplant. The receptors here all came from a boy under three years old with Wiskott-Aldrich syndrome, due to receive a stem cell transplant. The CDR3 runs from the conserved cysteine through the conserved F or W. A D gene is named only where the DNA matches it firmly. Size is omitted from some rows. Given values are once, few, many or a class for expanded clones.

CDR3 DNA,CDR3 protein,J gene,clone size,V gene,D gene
TGCAGTGCTAGAGATGTTAGGACAGGGCTTTCGGCAGCTTTCTTT,CSARDVRTGLSAAFF,TRBJ1-1,few,TRBV20-1,TRBD1
TGCAGTGCTAGAGCGGGAGTGTTAAATGAGCAGTTCTTC,CSARAGVLNEQFF,TRBJ2-1,few,TRBV20-1,NA
TGTGCCAGCAGCCACCTCGTCCTCCGGGACAGGGGGAAGTATGGCTACACCTTC,CASSHLVLRDRGKYGYTF,TRBJ1-2,few,TRBV3-1,TRBD1
TGTGCCAGCAGGTACAGACAGGCGCTCAGTTCACCCCTCCACTTT,CASRYRQALSSPLHF,TRBJ1-6,few,TRBV2,NA
TGTGCCACCAGTGATCAGAGACATGAGCAGTTCTTC,CATSDQRHEQFF,TRBJ2-1,once,TRBV24-1,NA
TGTGCCAGCAGCCCCACGAGAAATTCACCCCTCCACTTT,CASSPTRNSPLHF,TRBJ1-6,few,TRBV7-2,NA
TGCGCCAGCAGCTTTAGGGCCGGGACTAGCGGTGAGCAGTTCTTC,CASSFRAGTSGEQFF,TRBJ2-1,NA,TRBV5-1,TRBD2
TGTGCCAGCAGTTTAGATCTCGAGAGGTATGAGCAGTTCTTC,CASSLDLERYEQFF,TRBJ2-1,NA,TRBV12-3/TRBV12-4,NA
TGCAGCGTTGTGCGGGATAGGACCTACAATGAGCAGTTCTTC,CSVVRDRTYNEQFF,TRBJ2-1,few,TRBV29-1,NA
TGCAGTGCTACCCGCCGGACAGGGGGCAAAGGAGCTTTCTTT,CSATRRTGGKGAFF,TRBJ1-1,NA,TRBV20-1,TRBD1
TGTGCCAGCAGTTATATGGGGCAACGAAACACCGGGGAGCTGTTTTTT,CASSYMGQRNTGELFF,TRBJ2-2,few,TRBV6-5,NA
TGTGCCAGCAGGCCTTCCGGAGGTAGGCGGAATGAGCAGTTCTTC,CASRPSGGRRNEQFF,TRBJ2-1,NA,TRBV12-3/TRBV12-4,NA
TGTGCCACCAGCACCGACTGGCGGGTGGACACAGATACGCAGTATTTT,CATSTDWRVDTDTQYF,TRBJ2-3,NA,TRBV15,NA
TGCGCCAGCAGCTGGGGATTAGCGGGAGGTCCCTCCTACAATGAGCACTTCTTC,CASSWGLAGGPSYNEHFF,TRBJ2-1,once,TRBV5-1,TRBD2
TGTGCCAGTAGTATTACAGGGTCCACCGGGGAGCTGTTTTTT,CASSITGSTGELFF,TRBJ2-2,NA,TRBV19,NA
TGCGCCAGCAGCATAGGCGAGGGTAAGAACACTGAAGCTTTCTTT,CASSIGEGKNTEAFF,TRBJ1-1,NA,TRBV5-1,NA
TGCGCCAGCAGCTTGTTCGACCCCAGCAATGAGCAGTTCTTC,CASSLFDPSNEQFF,TRBJ2-1,many,TRBV5-1,NA
TGTGCCAGCAGCTACGGACAGCGACCTAATGAAAAACTGTTTTTT,CASSYGQRPNEKLFF,TRBJ1-4,many,TRBV5-5,NA
TGTGCCAGCAGCCTCCGACCAGCGGGAACTCTGACAGATACGCAGTATTTT,CASSLRPAGTLTDTQYF,TRBJ2-3,few,TRBV7-2,TRBD2
TGCAGCGTTGAAGAGAATGAGCAGTTCTTC,CSVEENEQFF,TRBJ2-1,few,TRBV29-1,NA
TGCAGCGTGATACAGGGGTTAAGGGGTACTGAAGCTTTCTTT,CSVIQGLRGTEAFF,TRBJ1-1,NA,TRBV29-1,TRBD1
TGCAGTGCTAGAGATTTACTAGCGGGAAACTACAATGAGCAGTTCTTC,CSARDLLAGNYNEQFF,TRBJ2-1,NA,TRBV20-1,TRBD2
TGTGCCAGCACGGGCCAGACTGGATACAATGAGCAGTTCTTC,CASTGQTGYNEQFF,TRBJ2-1,few,TRBV6-1,NA
TGCAGCGTGGCCGGGAGGGGGATTGAAGCTTTCTTT,CSVAGRGIEAFF,TRBJ1-1,NA,TRBV29-1,NA
TGCGCCAGCAGCTTGAATGGGCGGCTTCAAGAGACCCAGTACTTC,CASSLNGRLQETQYF,TRBJ2-5,NA,TRBV5-1,NA
TGCAGTGCTAGAGACAGTACTAACTACAATGAGCAGTTCTTC,CSARDSTNYNEQFF,TRBJ2-1,few,TRBV20-1,NA
TGTGCCAGCAGACCGGGACAGGGGGTGACCGGGGAGCTGTTTTTT,CASRPGQGVTGELFF,TRBJ2-2,few,TRBV28,TRBD1
TGTGCCAGCAGTTTATCACGAAAGGGGACAGCCTACGAGCAGTACTTC,CASSLSRKGTAYEQYF,TRBJ2-7,NA,TRBV28,TRBD1
TGTGCCAGCAGCCATTACAGCAATCAGCCCCAGCATTTT,CASSHYSNQPQHF,TRBJ1-5,NA,TRBV2,NA
TGTGCCAGCAGCTTATCCCCGGGACAAGCTTATGGCTACACCTTC,CASSLSPGQAYGYTF,TRBJ1-2,NA,TRBV7-3,NA
TGTGCTAGAGAGGGACCCGGGGGTAATGGCACCGGGGAGCTGTTTTTT,CAREGPGGNGTGELFF,TRBJ2-2,few,TRBV12-5,NA
TGCAGTGGACTAGAAGACACAGATACGCAGTATTTT,CSGLEDTDTQYF,TRBJ2-3,NA,TRBV20-1,NA
TGCAGTGCTAGAGGCGTAGGAGCTGGGGACAATGAGCAGTTCTTC,CSARGVGAGDNEQFF,TRBJ2-1,once,TRBV20-1,NA
TGCGCCAGCAGCCATCCCGGGAGCAACTACGAGCAGTACTTC,CASSHPGSNYEQYF,TRBJ2-7,few,TRBV5-1,NA
TGCGCCAGCAGCGGAGGGGGCGCGAACACTGAAGCTTTCTTT,CASSGGGANTEAFF,TRBJ1-1,NA,TRBV5-1,TRBD1
TGTGCCAGCAGCCTACCGTCTAGAGCCAGCTCCTACAATGAGCAGTTCTTC,CASSLPSRASSYNEQFF,TRBJ2-1,NA,TRBV11-2,NA